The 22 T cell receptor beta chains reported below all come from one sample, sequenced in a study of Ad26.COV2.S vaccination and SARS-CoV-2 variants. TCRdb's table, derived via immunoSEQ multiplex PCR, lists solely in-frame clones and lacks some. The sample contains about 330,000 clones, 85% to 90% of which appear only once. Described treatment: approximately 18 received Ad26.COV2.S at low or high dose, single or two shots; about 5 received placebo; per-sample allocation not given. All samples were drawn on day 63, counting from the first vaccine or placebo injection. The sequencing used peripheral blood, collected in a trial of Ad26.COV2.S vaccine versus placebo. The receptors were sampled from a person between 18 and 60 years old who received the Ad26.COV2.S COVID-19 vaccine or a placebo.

The CDR3 reads CATSRGQGNSPNEQFF. The CDR3 coding sequence is TGTGCCACCAGCAGAGGACAGGGAAATTCTCCCAATGAGCAGTTCTTC. The chain combines TRBV15 with TRBJ2-1, with 7 bases aligning to TRBD1. Per germline, CDR1 LNHNV and CDR2 YYDKDF (reference sequence). Germline trimming cut 1 base from V and 6 bases from J; bases unmatched to any gene: 9. The CDR3 is made up of 16 amino acids.

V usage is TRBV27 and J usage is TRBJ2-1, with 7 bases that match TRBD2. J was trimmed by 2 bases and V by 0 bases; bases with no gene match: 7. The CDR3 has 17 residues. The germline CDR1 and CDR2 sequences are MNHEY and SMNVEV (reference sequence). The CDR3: CASSLSGLAVTYNEQFF. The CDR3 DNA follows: TGTGCCAGCAGTTTATCCGGGCTAGCGGTTACCTACAATGAGCAGTTCTTC.

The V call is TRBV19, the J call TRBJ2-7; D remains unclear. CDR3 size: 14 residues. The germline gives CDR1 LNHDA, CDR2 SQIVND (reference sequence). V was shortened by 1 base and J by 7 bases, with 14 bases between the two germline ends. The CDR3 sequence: CASSIAQPFGEQYF. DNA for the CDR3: TGTGCCAGTAGTATAGCGCAGCCCTTTGGAGAGCAGTACTTC.

This CDR3 reads CASSTRQGANYGYTF. The CDR3 coding sequence is TGTGCCAGTAGTACCCGACAGGGCGCTAACTATGGCTACACCTTC. The rearrangement uses TRBV19 and TRBJ1-2; 7 bases match TRBD1. The germline V gene has CDR1 LNHDA and CDR2 SQIVND (reference sequence). The CDR3 runs to 15 residues. The ends lost 4 bases at V and 0 bases at J; junction bases unmatched: 5.

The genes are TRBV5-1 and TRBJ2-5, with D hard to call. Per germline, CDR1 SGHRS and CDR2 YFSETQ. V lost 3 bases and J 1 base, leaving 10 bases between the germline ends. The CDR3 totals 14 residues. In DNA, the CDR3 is TGCGCCAGCAGCTCCTACTATCGCCAAGAGACCCAGTACTTC. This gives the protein CASSSYYRQETQYF.

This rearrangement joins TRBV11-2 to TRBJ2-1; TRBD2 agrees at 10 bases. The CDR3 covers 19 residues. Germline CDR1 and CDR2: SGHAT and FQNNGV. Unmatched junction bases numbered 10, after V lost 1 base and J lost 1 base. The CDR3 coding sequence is TGTGCCAGCAGCTTAGGTCATAAGATAGCGGGGGGATCCTACAATGAGCAGTTCTTC. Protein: CASSLGHKIAGGSYNEQFF.

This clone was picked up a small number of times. In DNA, the CDR3 is TGTGCCAGCAGCCCGAGCGGGGGTAGCTCCTACGAGCAGTACGTC. Its translation: CASSPSGGSSYEQYV. V is TRBV11-3 and J is TRBJ2-7, with 8 bases matching TRBD2. V dropped 5 bases and J dropped 0; count of bases not matched to a gene: 6. CDR1 is SGHNT and CDR2 is YENEEA in the germline V gene. There are 15 residues in the CDR3.

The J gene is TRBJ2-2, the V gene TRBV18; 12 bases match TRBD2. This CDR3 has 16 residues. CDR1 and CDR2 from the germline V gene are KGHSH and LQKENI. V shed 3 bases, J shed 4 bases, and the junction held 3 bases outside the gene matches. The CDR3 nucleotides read TGTGCCAGCTCACCCCTAGCGGGGGGGACCACCGGGGAGCTGTTTTTT. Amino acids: CASSPLAGGTTGELFF.

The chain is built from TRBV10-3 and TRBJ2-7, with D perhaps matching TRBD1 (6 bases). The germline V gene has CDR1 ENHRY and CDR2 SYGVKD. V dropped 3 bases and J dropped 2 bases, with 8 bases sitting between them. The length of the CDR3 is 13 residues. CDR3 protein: CAISEGTPYEQYF. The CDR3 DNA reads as TGTGCCATCAGTGAAGGGACACCCTACGAGCAGTACTTC.

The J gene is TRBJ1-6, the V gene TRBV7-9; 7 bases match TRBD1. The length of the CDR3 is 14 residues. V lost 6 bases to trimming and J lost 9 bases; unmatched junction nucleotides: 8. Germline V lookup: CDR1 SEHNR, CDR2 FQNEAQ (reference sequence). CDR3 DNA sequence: TGTGCCAGCAGGTATACAGGGGAGGCTTCACCCCTCCACTTT. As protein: CASRYTGEASPLHF.

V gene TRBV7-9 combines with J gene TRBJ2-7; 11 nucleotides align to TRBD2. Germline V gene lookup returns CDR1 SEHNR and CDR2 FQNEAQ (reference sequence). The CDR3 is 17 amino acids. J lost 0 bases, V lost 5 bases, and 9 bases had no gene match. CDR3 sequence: CASSRGLAGLSSYEQYF. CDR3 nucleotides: TGTGCCAGCAGCCGCGGACTAGCGGGTCTGAGCTCCTACGAGCAGTACTTC.

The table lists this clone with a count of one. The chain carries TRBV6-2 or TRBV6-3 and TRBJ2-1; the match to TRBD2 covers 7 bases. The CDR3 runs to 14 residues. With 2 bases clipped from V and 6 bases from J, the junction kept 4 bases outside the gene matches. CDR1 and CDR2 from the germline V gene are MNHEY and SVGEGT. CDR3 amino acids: CASSYGGSINEQFF. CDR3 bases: TGTGCCAGCAGTTACGGCGGGAGCATCAATGAGCAGTTCTTC.

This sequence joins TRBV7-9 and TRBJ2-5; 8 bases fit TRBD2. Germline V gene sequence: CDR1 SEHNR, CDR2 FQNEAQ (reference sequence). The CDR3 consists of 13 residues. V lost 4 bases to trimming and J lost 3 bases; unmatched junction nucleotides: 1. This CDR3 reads CASSYGGEETQYF. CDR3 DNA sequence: TGTGCCAGCAGCTACGGGGGGGAAGAGACCCAGTACTTC.

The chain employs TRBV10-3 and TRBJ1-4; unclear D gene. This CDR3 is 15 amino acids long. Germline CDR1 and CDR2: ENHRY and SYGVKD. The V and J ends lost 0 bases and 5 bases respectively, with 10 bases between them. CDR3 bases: TGTGCCATCAGTGAGTCTCGGCAGGCCAATGAAAAACTGTTTTTT. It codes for CAISESRQANEKLFF.

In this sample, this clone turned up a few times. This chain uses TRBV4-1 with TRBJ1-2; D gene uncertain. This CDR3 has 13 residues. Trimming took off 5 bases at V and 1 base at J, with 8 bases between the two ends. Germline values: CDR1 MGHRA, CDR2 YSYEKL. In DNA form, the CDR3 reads TGCGCCAGCAGCGAATTTAATAACTATGGCTACACCTTC. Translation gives CASSEFNNYGYTF.

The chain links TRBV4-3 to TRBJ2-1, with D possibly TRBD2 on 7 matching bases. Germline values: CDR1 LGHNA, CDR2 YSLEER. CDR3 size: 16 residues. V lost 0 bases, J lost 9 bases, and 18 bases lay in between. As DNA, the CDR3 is TGCGCCAGCAGCCAAGATGGGAGGGGGGGGCGTGTTGAGCAGTTCTTC. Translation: CASSQDGRGGRVEQFF.

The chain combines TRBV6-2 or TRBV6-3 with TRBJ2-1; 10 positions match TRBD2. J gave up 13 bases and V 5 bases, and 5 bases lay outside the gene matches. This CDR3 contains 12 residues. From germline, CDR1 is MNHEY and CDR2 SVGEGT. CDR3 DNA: TGTGCCAGCAGTCTAGCGGGGGAACTTCAGTTCTTC. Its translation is CASSLAGELQFF.

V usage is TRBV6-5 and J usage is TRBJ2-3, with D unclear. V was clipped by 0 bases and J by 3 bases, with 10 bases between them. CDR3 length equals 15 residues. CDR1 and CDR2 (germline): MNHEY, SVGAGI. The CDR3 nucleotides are TGTGCCAGCAGTTACTCGAGTTACGGTACAGATACGCAGTATTTT. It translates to CASSYSSYGTDTQYF.

This CDR3 is CASSFQPAASGSAFYNEQFF. The DNA for the CDR3 is TGTGCCAGCAGCTTCCAGCCAGCAGCTAGCGGGAGCGCTTTCTACAATGAGCAGTTCTTC. V and J are TRBV9 and TRBJ2-1; TRBD2 agrees at 10 bases. Per the germline V gene, CDR1 is SGDLS and CDR2 is YYNGEE. This CDR3 comprises 20 residues. V gave up 4 bases and J gave up 3 bases; unmatched junction bases: 19.

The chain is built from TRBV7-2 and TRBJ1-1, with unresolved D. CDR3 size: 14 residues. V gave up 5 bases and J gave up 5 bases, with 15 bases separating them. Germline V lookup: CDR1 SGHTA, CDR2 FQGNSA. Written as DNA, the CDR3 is TGTGCCAGCAGCAAGACCCGAGCGAGAACTGAAGCTTTCTTT. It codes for CASSKTRARTEAFF.

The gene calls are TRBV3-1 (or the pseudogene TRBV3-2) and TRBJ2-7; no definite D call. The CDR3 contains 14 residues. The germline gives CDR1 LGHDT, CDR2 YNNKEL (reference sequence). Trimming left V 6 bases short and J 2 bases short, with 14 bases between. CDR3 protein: CASRMDGTTYEQYF. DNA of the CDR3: TGTGCCAGCAGGATGGACGGAACCACCTACGAGCAGTACTTC.

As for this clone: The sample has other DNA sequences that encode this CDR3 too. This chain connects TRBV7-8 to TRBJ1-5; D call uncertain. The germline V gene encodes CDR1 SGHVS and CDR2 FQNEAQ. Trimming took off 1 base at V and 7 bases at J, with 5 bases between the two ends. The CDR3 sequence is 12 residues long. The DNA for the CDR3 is TGTGCCAGCAGCTTAGAGGGACAGCCCCAGCATTTT. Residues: CASSLEGQPQHF.